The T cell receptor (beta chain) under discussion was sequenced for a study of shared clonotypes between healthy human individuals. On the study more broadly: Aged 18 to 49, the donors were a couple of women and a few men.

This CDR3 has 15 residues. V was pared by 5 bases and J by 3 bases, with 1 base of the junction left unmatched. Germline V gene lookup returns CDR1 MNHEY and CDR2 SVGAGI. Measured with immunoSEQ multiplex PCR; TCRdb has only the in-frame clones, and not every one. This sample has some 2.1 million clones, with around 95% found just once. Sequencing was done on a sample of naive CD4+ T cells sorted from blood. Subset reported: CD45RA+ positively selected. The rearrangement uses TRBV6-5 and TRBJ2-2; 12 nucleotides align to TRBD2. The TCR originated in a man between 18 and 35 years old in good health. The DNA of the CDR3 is TGTGCCAGCAGTAGACTAGCGGGAGACACCGGGGAGCTGTTTTTT. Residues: CASSRLAGDTGELFF.